What follows is one TCR beta chain and its context. Its target is unknown. These data come from a study of radiotherapy plus CTLA-4 blockade in lung cancer. Study context: 18% of patients responded objectively, and about 32% achieved disease control.

Focal radiation plus CTLA-4 blockade with ipilimumab was given to patients with chemo-refractory metastatic non-small-cell lung cancer. Overall study findings and caveats: Reports state that early shifts in blood T cell clones, with interferon-beta, best predicted response. Radiotherapy with ipilimumab was followed by blood expansion of tumor-derived clones.

The assay was immunoSEQ multiplex PCR, and TCRdb's table has in-frame clones only and misses some. This table has tens of thousands of clones, 79% appearing once. Germline values: CDR1 GTSNPN, CDR2 SVGIG (reference sequence). V was clipped by 7 bases and J by 3 bases; unmatched bases: 9. This CDR3 has 14 residues. This chain connects TRBV30 to TRBJ1-2; 9 bases align to TRBD1. Here the sequenced sample was peripheral blood, taken from a patient treated with radiotherapy plus ipilimumab. The clonotype was recovered from a human donor with non-small cell lung cancer who had a complete response to radiotherapy plus ipilimumab. The CDR3 loop is CAYRQGGGDYGYTF. CDR3 nucleotide sequence: TGTGCCTACAGACAGGGGGGCGGTGACTATGGCTACACCTTC.